Sequencing of this T cell receptor (beta chain) was carried out in a study of shared clonotypes between healthy human individuals (dated by TCRdb to 2018 to 2020). Study-level background: Two women and a few men aged 18 to 49 years were included in the cohort. Per donor, three plates each were used for CD4 naive and CD4 memory, two for CD8 naive, and one for CD8 memory. The study deeply sequenced blood TCR repertoires of several healthy adults to estimate repertoire size and the extent of clonotype sharing between individuals. To increase sequencing depth and limit assay-specific biases, different laboratories used diverse techniques to prepare libraries and sequence TCR repertoires. Each donor's leukapheresis produced roughly between about 0.85 and 10 billion PBMCs.

CD8 naive samples were obtained by positive selection for CCR7 among CD45RO-negative cells, yielding a CD45RA+CCR7+ population from which TemRA cells were excluded. Donors were healthy HIV-negative adults with no recently reported acute infections or vaccinations. Only Caucasian adults living in Nashville, Tennessee, USA were represented among the donors. After blood collection by leukapheresis, PBMCs were isolated using Ficoll-Histopaque density gradient centrifugation and then cryopreserved in the vapor phase of liquid nitrogen. Analytical flow cytometry was used to check the purity and quantity of each magnetically sorted T cell population. From each sorted fraction, genomic DNA was isolated and quantified by UV absorbance on a Nanodrop 2000c. TCR CDR3 regions were amplified from genomic DNA by multiplex PCR using the deep immunoSEQ assay. Genomic DNA extracted from each cell subset was distributed evenly over all wells of several immunoSEQ 96-well plates, and each plate served as one replicate. For sorted subsets, approximately 210 ng of genomic DNA, equivalent to 25,000 to 35,000 T cell genomes, went into each replicate PCR. The purified libraries were quantified using a Qubit 3.0 fluorometer, sized with a Bioanalyzer 2100, and then quantified again using the KAPA Library Quantification kit. Each immunoSEQ 96-well plate was sequenced on its own single-read 150-cycle Illumina NextSeq 550 flow cell. The authors' pipeline ran thus. The immunoSEQ output contained only junctional sequences without quality scores, so filtering could not match that applied to full-length reads. To assign V/J genes and CDR3, sequences were annotated against IMGT germline references using PyIR, a Python wrapper for IgBLAST v1.9. Reads were removed for weak V/J assignments (E-value above 1e-6), missing CDR3, stop codons, out-of-frame junctions, or ambiguous translated residues. A V3J clonotype was defined by an identical inferred V gene, J gene, and CDR3 amino acid sequence. To compute the percentage overlap between repertoires, the number of shared unique clonotypes was divided by the size of the smaller repertoire. Three approaches were used to assess repertoire richness: RTK rarefaction, the Chao1 estimator, and Recon v2.1 estimates of unobserved clonotypes. For all TCRbeta clonotypes obtained by the gDNA method from a few donors, generation probabilities were computed with OLGA. TCRdb's version of the immuneACCESS table is confined to in-frame rearrangements and falls short of the full clone set. An unresolved V gene accounts for under half of the shortfall where checked; the remainder is of unknown origin. The D gene and trimming were derived from the DNA, and the V and J assignments and clone size from that table. This sample has approximately 740,000 clones in its table, and almost 95% of those were observed once. Clones ranked in the top ten supply 24% of the sample.

CDR1 and CDR2, per the germline V gene, are SGHRS and YFSETQ. The germline ends are 8 bases apart after V is trimmed by 1 base and J by 4 bases. Including the terminal cysteine and phenylalanine, the CDR3 comprises 14 residues. Left in the record is the CDR3 DNA by itself, 42 bases read in frame from the first base. A note on this clone: There is no known antigen for this receptor. Base quality data are lacking; no much larger clone is found one base away.

Results and caveats for the whole study, not just this receptor: Based on pairwise subsampling, the degree of clonotype sharing among donors was expected to be affected by sequencing depth. Sharing across a few donors was observed for about 5% of naive CD4, less than 4% of naive CD8, 2.3% of memory CD4, and 0.4% of memory CD8 clonotypes. The genetic and exposure-history diversity represented was limited by the small number of donors. Compared with non-shared clonotypes, clonotypes shared by all four sorted-subset donors had higher generation probabilities. Incomplete sequencing was indicated by rarefaction of sorted-subset datasets, despite the large sequencing depth. Sampling was restricted to blood, and TCR repertoires in tissue are likely to differ from TCR repertoires in blood. Larger estimated clonotype richness was generally found for naive subsets than for memory subsets.

The sequence was collected from a man in his thirties or forties in good health. Recombination joined TRBV5-1 with TRBJ2-2; TRBD2 is a weak D gene call, 5 bases matching. The sequencing sample was made of naive CD8+ T cells sorted from blood. The label giving this sample's cell subset or site can be read as: CD45RA+CCR7+. The nucleotide sequence reads TGCGCCAGCAGCTTGTTGGCGGGCACCGGGGAGCTGTTTTTT. This yields the protein CASSLLAGTGELFF.